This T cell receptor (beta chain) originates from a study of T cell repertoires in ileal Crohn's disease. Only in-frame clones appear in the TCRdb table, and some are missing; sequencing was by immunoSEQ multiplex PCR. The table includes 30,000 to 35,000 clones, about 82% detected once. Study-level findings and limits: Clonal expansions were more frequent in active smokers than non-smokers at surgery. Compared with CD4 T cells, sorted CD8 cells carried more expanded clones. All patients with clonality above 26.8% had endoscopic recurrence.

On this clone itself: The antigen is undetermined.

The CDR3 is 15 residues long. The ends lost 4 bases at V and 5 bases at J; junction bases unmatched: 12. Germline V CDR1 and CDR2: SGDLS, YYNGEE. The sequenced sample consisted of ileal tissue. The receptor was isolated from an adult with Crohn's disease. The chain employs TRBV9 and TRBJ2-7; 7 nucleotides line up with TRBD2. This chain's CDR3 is CASSPRGRALDEQYF. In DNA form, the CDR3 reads TGTGCCAGCAGCCCCAGAGGGAGGGCCCTCGACGAGCAGTACTTC.